The 13 T cell receptor beta chains below come from one sample, sequenced in a study of T cells in Graves' hyperthyroidism and ophthalmopathy. Researchers took RNA transcripts and amplified the TCR beta CDR3 regions from them. A first-round RT-PCR of the TCR CDR3 used the HTBI primer set. TCRdb called the multiplex PCR reads again in MiXCR, with one record for every CDR3 protein. This sample yields a few hundred thousand distinct CDR3 sequences, of which 46% are seen a single time; around 20% belongs to the top ten. Sequencing input: peripheral blood or thyroid tissue (not recorded which). These receptors all come from an adult woman with Graves' disease, either hyperthyroidism or ophthalmopathy (not recorded which).

The V call is TRBV7-8, the J call TRBJ2-5; possibly TRBD1 for D (6 bases). Trimming pared 7 bases from V and 3 bases from J, leaving 15 bases between. The CDR3 covers 14 residues. From germline, CDR1 is SGHVS and CDR2 FQNEAQ. The CDR3 loop reads CASNVGAQEETQYF. The DNA for the CDR3 is TGTGCCAGCAACGTGGGGGCGCAGGAAGAGACCCAGTACTTC. Complete variable domain (other parts from reference TRBV7-8 and TRBJ2-5): GAGVSQSPRYKVAKRGQDVALRCDPISGHVSLFWYQQALGQGPEFLTYFQNEAQLDKSGLPSDRFFAERPEGSVSTLKIQRTQQEDSAVYLCASNVGAQEETQYFGPGTRLLVL.

V is TRBV15 and J is TRBJ2-2; 7 nucleotides match TRBD1. The CDR3 consists of 19 residues. The V and J ends lost 3 bases and 4 bases, in that order; junction bases with no gene match: 17. The germline gives CDR1 LNHNV, CDR2 YYDKDF (reference sequence). The CDR3 DNA sequence: TGTGCCACCAGCAGTGAAATACAGGGGACGGGCCTTGGCACCGGGGAGCTGTTTTTT. Translation: CATSSEIQGTGLGTGELFF.

V usage is TRBV28 and J usage is TRBJ1-1; 9 nucleotides line up with TRBD1. The CDR3 runs to 18 residues. Germline-derived CDR1 and CDR2 are MDHEN and SYDVKM. The V gene end was trimmed by 6 bases and the J gene end by 2 bases; junction bases not matched to a gene: 16. The CDR3 protein is CASRRVLGTGRRNTEAFF. The CDR3 DNA follows: TGTGCCAGCAGACGCGTCCTCGGGACAGGGCGGAGAAACACTGAAGCTTTCTTT.

The CDR3 DNA reads TGTGCCAGCAGCCCGGGATACGGCGAGCAGTACTTC. Residues: CASSPGYGEQYF. The chain recombines TRBV7-2 with TRBJ2-7, with D perhaps TRBD2 (5 bases). CDR3 length: 12 residues. Trimming took 5 bases from V and 6 from J, leaving 11 bases between them. The germline V gene encodes CDR1 SGHTA and CDR2 FQGNSA.

Comment on this clonotype: A much bigger clone sits one base away, suggesting this may be a read error. The chain couples TRBV6-5 to TRBJ1-3; D remains ambiguous. With 7 bases removed from V and 2 bases from J, the gap between germline ends came to 18 bases. The CDR3 is 16 amino acids. Germline V CDR1 and CDR2: MNHEY, SVGAGI. CDR3 coding DNA: TGTGCCAGCAAGTTTCGAATGGAGTTTGCTGGAAACACCATATATTTT. Translated, it gives CASKFRMEFAGNTIYF.

The V gene is TRBV2, the J gene TRBJ1-5; 8 bases are shared with TRBD1. Per the germline V gene, CDR1 is SNHLY and CDR2 is FYNNEI. CDR3 size: 15 residues. The V and J ends lost 6 bases and 2 bases, in that order; junction bases with no gene match: 6. The chain's CDR3 is CASRRQGTGNQPQHF. The CDR3 bases are TGTGCCAGCAGAAGACAGGGGACGGGCAATCAGCCCCAGCATTTT.

This clonotype has ten or more counts. J is TRBJ2-7 and V is TRBV7-3; TRBD2 matches at 8 bases. With V trimmed by 8 bases and J by 3 bases, 12 bases remained unmatched. CDR1 is SGHTA, CDR2 FQGTGA, per germline. The CDR3 has 15 amino acids. The CDR3 DNA sequence: TGTGCCAGCCTTCCTCGGGGGGGTGGAAGCTACGAGCAGTACTTC. Amino acid sequence: CASLPRGGGSYEQYF.

This clonotype was seen at least ten times. The chain is built from TRBV6-2 or TRBV6-3 and TRBJ1-5, with TRBD1 matching 7 bases. Germline V gives CDR1 MNHEY, CDR2 SVGEGT. Unmatched junction bases numbered 16, after V lost 5 bases and J lost 9 bases. The CDR3 runs to 16 residues. DNA for the CDR3: TGTGCCAGCAGTAGGAGGACAGCCAGCCCAGGGGGGCCCCAGCATTTT. Translating gives CASSRRTASPGGPQHF.

This clonotype has at least ten counts. V usage is TRBV20-1 and J usage is TRBJ2-7, with TRBD2 matching over 14 bases. Per the germline V gene, CDR1 is DFQATT and CDR2 is SNEGSKA (reference sequence). The J segment lost 2 bases and the V segment lost 0 bases, leaving 6 bases of the junction unmatched. This CDR3 contains 17 residues. As DNA, the CDR3 is TGCAGTGCTAGAGATGGGACTAGCGGGAGAAATACCTACGAGCAGTACTTC. Translation gives CSARDGTSGRNTYEQYF.

This clonotype was counted only a few times. The chain combines TRBV5-1 with TRBJ1-2; a possible D gene is TRBD1 (5 bases). V was shortened by 4 bases and J by 7 bases, with 11 bases between the two germline ends. CDR1 is SGHRS, CDR2 YFSETQ, per germline. The CDR3 runs to 12 residues. The CDR3 here is CASSAGPSGYTF. The CDR3, as DNA: TGCGCCAGCAGCGCGGGACCGTCTGGCTACACCTTC.

This clonotype was recorded many times. The chain has TRBV19 and TRBJ1-2, with a weak D call TRBD1 (6 bases). Germline loops: CDR1 LNHDA, CDR2 SQIVND (reference sequence). Deletions cut 3 bases from V and 4 bases from J, with 12 bases between. The CDR3 covers 14 residues. CDR3 region: CASSIGTRLYGYTF. Here the CDR3 DNA reads TGTGCCAGTAGTATTGGGACACGTCTCTATGGCTACACCTTC.

This sequence joins TRBV2 and TRBJ2-7; 7 bases map to TRBD2. CDR1 and CDR2 (germline): SNHLY, FYNNEI. This CDR3 is built from 14 residues. The V segment lost 6 bases and the J segment 6 bases; nucleotides outside the gene matches: 11. CDR3 in DNA: TGTGCCAGCAGCGTGGGAGGGCCGGTGATCGAGCAGTACTTC. Amino acids: CASSVGGPVIEQYF.

This clonotype appeared many times. The CDR3 reads CASSIGTVGGGYTF. CDR3 sequence (DNA): TGTGCCAGCAGCATCGGGACAGTCGGAGGGGGCTACACCTTC. This chain connects TRBV11-1 to TRBJ1-2, with TRBD1 matching over 7 bases. V gave up 5 bases and J gave up 8 bases; unmatched junction bases: 11. CDR1 and CDR2 (germline): SGHAT, FQDESV (reference sequence). The CDR3 totals 14 residues. Looking up the rest from reference TRBV11-1 and TRBJ1-2 gives the full variable domain: EAEVAQSPRYKITEKSQAVAFWCDPISGHATLYWYRQILGQGPELLVQFQDESVVDDSQLPKDRFSAERLKGVDSTLKIQPAELGDSAMYLCASSIGTVGGGYTFGSGTRLTVV.